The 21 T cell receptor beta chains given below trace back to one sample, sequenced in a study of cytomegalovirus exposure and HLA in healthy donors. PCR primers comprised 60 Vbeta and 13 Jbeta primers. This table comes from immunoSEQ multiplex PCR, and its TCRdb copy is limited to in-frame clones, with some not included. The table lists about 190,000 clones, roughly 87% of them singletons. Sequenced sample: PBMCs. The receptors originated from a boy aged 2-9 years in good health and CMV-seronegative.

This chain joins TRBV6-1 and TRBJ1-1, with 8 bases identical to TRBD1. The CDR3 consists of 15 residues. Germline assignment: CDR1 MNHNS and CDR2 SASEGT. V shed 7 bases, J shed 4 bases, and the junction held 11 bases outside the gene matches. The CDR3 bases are TGTGCCAGCACGTTTGGACAGGGAGGGGGCACTGAAGCTTTCTTT. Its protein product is CASTFGQGGGTEAFF.

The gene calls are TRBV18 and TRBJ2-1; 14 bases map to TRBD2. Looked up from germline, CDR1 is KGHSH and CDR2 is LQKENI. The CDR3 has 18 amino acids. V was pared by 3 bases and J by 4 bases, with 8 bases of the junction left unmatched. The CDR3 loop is CASSPGLAGARNYNEQFF. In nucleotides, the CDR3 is TGTGCCAGCTCACCGGGACTAGCGGGAGCAAGGAATTACAATGAGCAGTTCTTC.

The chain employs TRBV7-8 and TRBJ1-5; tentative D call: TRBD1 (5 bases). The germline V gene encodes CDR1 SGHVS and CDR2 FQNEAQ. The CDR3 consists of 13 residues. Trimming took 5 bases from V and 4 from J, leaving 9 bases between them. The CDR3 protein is CASSRGRNQPQHF. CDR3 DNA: TGTGCCAGCAGCCGGGGGAGGAATCAGCCCCAGCATTTT.

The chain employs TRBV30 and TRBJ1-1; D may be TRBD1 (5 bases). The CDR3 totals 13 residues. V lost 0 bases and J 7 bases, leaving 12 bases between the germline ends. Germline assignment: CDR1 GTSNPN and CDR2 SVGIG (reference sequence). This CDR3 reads CAWSVGGEDEAFF. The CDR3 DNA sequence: TGTGCCTGGAGTGTGGGGGGAGAGGATGAAGCTTTCTTT.

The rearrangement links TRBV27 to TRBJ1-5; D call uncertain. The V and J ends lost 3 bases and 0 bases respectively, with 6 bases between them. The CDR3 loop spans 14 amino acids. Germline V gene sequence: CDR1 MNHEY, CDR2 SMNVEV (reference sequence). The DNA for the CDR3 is TGTGCCAGCAGTTTCGCAGGTAGCAATCAGCCCCAGCATTTT. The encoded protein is CASSFAGSNQPQHF.

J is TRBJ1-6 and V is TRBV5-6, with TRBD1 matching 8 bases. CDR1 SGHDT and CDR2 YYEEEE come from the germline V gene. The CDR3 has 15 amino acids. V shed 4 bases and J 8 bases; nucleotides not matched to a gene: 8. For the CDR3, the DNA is TGTGCCAGCAGCCGGAGGGACAGGAGAGATTCACCCCTCCACTTT. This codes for CASSRRDRRDSPLHF.

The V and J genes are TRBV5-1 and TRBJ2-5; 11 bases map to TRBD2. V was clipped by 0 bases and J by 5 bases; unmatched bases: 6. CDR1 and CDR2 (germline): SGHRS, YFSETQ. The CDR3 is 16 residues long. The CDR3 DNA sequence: TGCGCCAGCAGCTTGGGGCTAGCGGGGGGTCGGGAGACCCAGTACTTC. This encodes CASSLGLAGGRETQYF.

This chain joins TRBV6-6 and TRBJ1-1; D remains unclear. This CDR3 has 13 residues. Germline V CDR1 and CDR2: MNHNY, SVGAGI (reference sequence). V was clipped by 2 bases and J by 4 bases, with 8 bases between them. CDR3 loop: CASSYEGGTEAFF. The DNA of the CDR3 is TGTGCCAGCAGTTACGAGGGTGGCACTGAAGCTTTCTTT.

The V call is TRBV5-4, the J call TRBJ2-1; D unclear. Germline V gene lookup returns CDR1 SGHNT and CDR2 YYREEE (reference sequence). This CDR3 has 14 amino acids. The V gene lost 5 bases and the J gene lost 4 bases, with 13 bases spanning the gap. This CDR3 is CASSANTGYNEQFF. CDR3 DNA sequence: TGTGCCAGCAGTGCCAACACCGGGTACAATGAGCAGTTCTTC.

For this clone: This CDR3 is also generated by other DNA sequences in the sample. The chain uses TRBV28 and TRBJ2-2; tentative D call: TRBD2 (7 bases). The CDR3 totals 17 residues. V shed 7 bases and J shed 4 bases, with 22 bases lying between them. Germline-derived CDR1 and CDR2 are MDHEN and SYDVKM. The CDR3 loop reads CASIPNIVAGATGELFF. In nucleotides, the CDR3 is TGTGCCAGCATTCCTAATATCGTTGCGGGGGCCACCGGGGAGCTGTTTTTT.

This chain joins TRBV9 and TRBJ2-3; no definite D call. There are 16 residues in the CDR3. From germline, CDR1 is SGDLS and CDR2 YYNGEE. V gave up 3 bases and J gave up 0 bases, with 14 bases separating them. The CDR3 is CASSDNRVASTDTQYF. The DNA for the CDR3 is TGTGCCAGCAGCGACAACAGAGTTGCTAGCACAGATACGCAGTATTTT.

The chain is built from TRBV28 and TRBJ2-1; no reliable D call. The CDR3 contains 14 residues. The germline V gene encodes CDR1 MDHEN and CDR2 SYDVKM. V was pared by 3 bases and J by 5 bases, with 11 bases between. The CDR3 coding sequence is TGTGCCAGCAGTTTGTACTCAAGTAACAATGAGCAGTTCTTC. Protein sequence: CASSLYSSNNEQFF.

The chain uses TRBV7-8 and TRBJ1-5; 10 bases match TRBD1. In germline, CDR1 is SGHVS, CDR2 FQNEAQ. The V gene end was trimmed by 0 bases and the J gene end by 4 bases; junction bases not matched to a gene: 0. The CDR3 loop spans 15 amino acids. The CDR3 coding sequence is TGTGCCAGCAGCTTAGCGGGACAGGGGAATCAGCCCCAGCATTTT. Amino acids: CASSLAGQGNQPQHF.

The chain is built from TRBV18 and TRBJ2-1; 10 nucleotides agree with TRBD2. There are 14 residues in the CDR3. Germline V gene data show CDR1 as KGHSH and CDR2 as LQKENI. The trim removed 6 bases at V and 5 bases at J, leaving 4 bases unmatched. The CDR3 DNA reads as TGTGCCAGCTCGGAAACTAGCGGGAACAATGAGCAGTTCTTC. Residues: CASSETSGNNEQFF.

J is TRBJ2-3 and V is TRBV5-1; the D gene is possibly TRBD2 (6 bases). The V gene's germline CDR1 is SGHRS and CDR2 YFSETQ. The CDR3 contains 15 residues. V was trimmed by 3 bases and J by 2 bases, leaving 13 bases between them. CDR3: CASSSRGLDTDTQYF. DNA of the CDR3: TGCGCCAGCAGCTCCCGGGGACTGGACACAGATACGCAGTATTTT. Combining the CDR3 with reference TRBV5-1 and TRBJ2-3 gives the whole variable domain KAGVTQTPRYLIKTRGQQVTLSCSPISGHRSVSWYQQTPGQGLQFLFEYFSETQRNKGNFPGRFSGRQFSNSRSEMNVSTLELGDSALYLCASSSRGLDTDTQYFGPGTRLTVL.

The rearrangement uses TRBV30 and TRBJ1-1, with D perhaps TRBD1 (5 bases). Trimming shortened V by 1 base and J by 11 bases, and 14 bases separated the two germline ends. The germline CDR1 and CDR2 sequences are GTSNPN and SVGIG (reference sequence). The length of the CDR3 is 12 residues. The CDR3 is CAWSGRDSRAFF. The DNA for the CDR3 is TGTGCCTGGAGTGGGAGGGACTCAAGGGCTTTCTTT.

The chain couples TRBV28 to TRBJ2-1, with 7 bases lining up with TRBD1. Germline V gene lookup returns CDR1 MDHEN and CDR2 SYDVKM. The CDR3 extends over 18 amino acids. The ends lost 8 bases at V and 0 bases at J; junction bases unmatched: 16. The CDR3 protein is CASWPLGRGRGSYNEQFF. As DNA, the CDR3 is TGTGCCAGCTGGCCCCTTGGTAGGGGGCGCGGCTCCTACAATGAGCAGTTCTTC.

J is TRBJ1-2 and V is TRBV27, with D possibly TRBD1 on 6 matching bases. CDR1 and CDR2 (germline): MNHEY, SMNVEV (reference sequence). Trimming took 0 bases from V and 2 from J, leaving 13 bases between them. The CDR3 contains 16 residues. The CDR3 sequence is CASSLSDRGRNYGYTF. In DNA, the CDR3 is TGTGCCAGCAGTTTATCGGACAGAGGTCGGAACTATGGCTACACCTTC.

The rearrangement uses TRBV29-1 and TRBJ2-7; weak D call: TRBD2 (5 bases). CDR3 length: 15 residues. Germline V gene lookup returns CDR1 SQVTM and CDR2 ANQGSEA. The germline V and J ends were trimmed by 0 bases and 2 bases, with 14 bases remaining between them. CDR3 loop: CSVEDHGSVPYEQYF. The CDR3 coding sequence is TGCAGCGTTGAAGATCATGGTAGCGTGCCCTACGAGCAGTACTTC.

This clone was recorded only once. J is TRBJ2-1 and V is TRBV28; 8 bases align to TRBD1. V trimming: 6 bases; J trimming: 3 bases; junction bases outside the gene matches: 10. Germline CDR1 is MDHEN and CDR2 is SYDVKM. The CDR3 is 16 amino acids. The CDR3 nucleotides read TGTGCCAGCAGACCCGACAGGGGCCTCCACTACAATGAGCAGTTCTTC. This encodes CASRPDRGLHYNEQFF.

CDR3 coding DNA: TGTGCCAGCAGTCCGTTTACAGGGGGCAGCTACAATGAGCAGTTCTTC. Amino acid sequence: CASSPFTGGSYNEQFF. The rearrangement links TRBV28 to TRBJ2-1; 9 nucleotides line up with TRBD1. Per the germline V gene, CDR1 is MDHEN and CDR2 is SYDVKM. CDR3 length equals 16 residues. V dropped 5 bases and J dropped 3; count of bases not matched to a gene: 8.